The rows below give T cell receptor beta chains drawn from one sample of a study of graft-versus-host responses after intestinal transplantation. Their cognate antigens are unknown. The data were produced by immunoSEQ multiplex PCR, yet TCRdb's version contains in-frame clones alone and is incomplete. The table includes approximately 70,000 clones, around 92% detected once. The specimen comprised unstimulated CD8+ T cells sorted from spleen or lymph node cells, sampled before intestinal transplant. All receptors come from a human donor who received an intestinal transplant. Both conserved end residues are part of each CDR3.

v_call	j_call	cdr3_aa
TRBV6-5	TRBJ2-1	CASSYSWTSLGNEQFF
TRBV9	TRBJ2-3	CASSLGTTSTDTQYF
TRBV14	TRBJ1-2	CASSQDLRGRPNYGYTF
TRBV2	TRBJ2-2	CASSPGNTGELFF
TRBV19	TRBJ1-5	CASSPYRGDQPQHF
TRBV4-2	TRBJ2-1	CASSQGTTSGSTVQFF
TRBV9	TRBJ2-3	CASSPEGGGYTDTQYF
TRBV6-1	TRBJ2-7	CASSEALQFYEQYF
TRBV4-1	TRBJ2-7	CASSHRDSRSYEQYF
TRBV19	TRBJ1-5	CASSLQGNQPQHF
TRBV25-1	TRBJ2-7	CASTPSPGTGENYEQYF
TRBV7-3	TRBJ2-1	CASSPGRGDEQFF
TRBV2	TRBJ2-1	CASSWGQINEQFF
TRBV11-2	TRBJ1-2	CASSLGPLDIANYGYTF
TRBV7-9	TRBJ1-5	CASSLGGTGGQPQHF
TRBV27	TRBJ2-2	CASSPPWAGEITGELFF
TRBV27	TRBJ2-7	CASSLSPDSFHEQYF
TRBV4-1	TRBJ2-2	CASSQVGGTGELFF
TRBV13	TRBJ2-3	CASSLRGAGGSGTDTQYF
TRBV13	TRBJ1-1	CASSSLGRNTEAFF
TRBV11-2	TRBJ2-1	CASSLVGTSGNEQFF
TRBV27	TRBJ1-6	CASSCFRCSYNSPLHF
TRBV6-5	TRBJ1-5	CASSYSRGPEGPQHF
TRBV6-4	TRBJ2-3	CASSASGAAATDTQYF
TRBV6-1	TRBJ2-7	CASSEAETGGYEQYF
TRBV28	TRBJ2-3	CASSGRGADTQYF
TRBV4-1	TRBJ2-7	CASSQVREGVPYEQYF
TRBV5-1	TRBJ2-3	CASSRWTGKLDTQYF
TRBV11-2	TRBJ2-1	CASSRTRGGVDNEQFF
TRBV5-4	TRBJ1-2	CASSSTGDYGYTF
TRBV6-1	TRBJ2-1	CASNLDRGGEQFF
TRBV5-1	TRBJ2-3	CASSLVFRGFTDTQYF